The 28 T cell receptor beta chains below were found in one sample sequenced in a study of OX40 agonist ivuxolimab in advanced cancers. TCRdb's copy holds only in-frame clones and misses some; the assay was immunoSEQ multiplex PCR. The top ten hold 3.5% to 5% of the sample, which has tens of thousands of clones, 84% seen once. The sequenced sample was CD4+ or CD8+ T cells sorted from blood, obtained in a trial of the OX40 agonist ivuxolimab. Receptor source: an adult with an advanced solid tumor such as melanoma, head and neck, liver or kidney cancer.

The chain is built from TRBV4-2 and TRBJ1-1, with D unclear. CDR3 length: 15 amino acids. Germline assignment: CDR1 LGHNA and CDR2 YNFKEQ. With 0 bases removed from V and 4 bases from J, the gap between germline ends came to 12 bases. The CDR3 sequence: CASSQDFGWITEAFF. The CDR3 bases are TGTGCCAGCAGCCAAGATTTCGGATGGATCACTGAAGCTTTCTTT.

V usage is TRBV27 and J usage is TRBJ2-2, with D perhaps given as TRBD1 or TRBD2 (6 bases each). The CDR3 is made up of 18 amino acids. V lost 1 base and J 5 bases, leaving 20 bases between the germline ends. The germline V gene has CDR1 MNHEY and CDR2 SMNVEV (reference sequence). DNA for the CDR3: TGTGCCAGCAGTTTATACAGTAATCCGGGGGCGGGGACCGGGGAGCTGTTTTTT. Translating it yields CASSLYSNPGAGTGELFF.

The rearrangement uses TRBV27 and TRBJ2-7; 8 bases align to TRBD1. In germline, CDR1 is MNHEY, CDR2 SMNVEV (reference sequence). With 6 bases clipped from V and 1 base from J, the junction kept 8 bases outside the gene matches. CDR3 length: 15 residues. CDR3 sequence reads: CASSFARGLSYEQYF. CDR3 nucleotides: TGTGCCAGCAGCTTCGCCAGGGGGCTATCCTACGAGCAGTACTTC.

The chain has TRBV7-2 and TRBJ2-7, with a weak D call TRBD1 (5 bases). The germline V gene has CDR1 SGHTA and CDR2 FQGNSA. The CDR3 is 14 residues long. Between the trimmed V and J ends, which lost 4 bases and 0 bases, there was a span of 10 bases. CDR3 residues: CASSSGHASYEQYF. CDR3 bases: TGTGCCAGCAGCTCCGGACATGCCTCCTACGAGCAGTACTTC. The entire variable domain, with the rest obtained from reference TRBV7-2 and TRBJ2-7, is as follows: GAGVSQSPSNKVTEKGKDVELRCDPISGHTALYWYRQSLGQGLEFLIYFQGNSAPDKSGLPSDRFSAERTGGSVSTLTIQRTQQEDSAVYLCASSSGHASYEQYFGPGTRLTVT.

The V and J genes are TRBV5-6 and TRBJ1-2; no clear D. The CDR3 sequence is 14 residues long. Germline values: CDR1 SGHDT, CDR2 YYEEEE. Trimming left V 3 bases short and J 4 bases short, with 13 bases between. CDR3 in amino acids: CASSSHGRSYGYTF. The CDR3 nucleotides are TGTGCCAGCAGCTCCCACGGACGGAGCTATGGCTACACCTTC.

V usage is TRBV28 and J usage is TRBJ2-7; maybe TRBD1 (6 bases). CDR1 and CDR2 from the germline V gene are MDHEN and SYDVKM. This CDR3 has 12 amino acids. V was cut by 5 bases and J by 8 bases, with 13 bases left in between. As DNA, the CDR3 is TGTGCCAGCAGTCACAGGGAAGCTAAGCAGTACTTC. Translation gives CASSHREAKQYF.

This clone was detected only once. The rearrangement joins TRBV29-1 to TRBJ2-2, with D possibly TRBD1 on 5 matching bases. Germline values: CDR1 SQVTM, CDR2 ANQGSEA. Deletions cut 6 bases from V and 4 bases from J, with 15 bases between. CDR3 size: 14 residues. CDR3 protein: CSVRQTPSTGELFF. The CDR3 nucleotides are TGCAGCGTACGACAGACCCCGAGCACCGGGGAGCTGTTTTTT.

The CDR3 loop is CASKIDRGRGGYTF. CDR3 nucleotides: TGTGCCAGCAAGATCGACAGGGGGCGAGGGGGCTACACCTTC. J is TRBJ1-2 and V is TRBV28, with 10 bases matching TRBD1. Per germline, CDR1 MDHEN and CDR2 SYDVKM. V lost 7 bases and J lost 8; bases outside the gene matches: 10. This CDR3 comprises 14 residues.

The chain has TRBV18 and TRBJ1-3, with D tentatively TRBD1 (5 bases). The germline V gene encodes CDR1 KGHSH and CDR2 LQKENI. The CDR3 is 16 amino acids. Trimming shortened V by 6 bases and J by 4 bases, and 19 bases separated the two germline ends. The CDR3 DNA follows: TGTGCCAGCTCGATAACAGGAGACATCTCCGGAAACACCATATATTTT. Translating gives CASSITGDISGNTIYF.

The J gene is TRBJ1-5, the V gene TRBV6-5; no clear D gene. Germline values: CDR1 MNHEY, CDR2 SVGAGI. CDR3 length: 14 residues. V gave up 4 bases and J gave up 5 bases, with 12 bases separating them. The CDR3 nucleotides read TGTGCCAGCAGTTCTGGAGGCGGTCATCAGCCCCAGCATTTT. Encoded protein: CASSSGGGHQPQHF.

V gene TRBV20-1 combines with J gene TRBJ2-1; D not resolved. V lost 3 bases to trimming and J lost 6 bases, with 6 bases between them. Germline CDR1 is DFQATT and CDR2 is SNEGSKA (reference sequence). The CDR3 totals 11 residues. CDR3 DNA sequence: TGCAGTGCTAGTGACCGCAATGAGCAGTTCTTC. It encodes CSASDRNEQFF.

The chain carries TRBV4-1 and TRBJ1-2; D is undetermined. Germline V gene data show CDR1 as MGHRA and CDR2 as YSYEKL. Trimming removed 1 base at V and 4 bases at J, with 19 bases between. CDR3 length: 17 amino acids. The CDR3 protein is CASSQAWALGEVYGYTF. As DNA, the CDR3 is TGCGCCAGCAGCCAAGCTTGGGCCCTCGGCGAAGTCTATGGCTACACCTTC.

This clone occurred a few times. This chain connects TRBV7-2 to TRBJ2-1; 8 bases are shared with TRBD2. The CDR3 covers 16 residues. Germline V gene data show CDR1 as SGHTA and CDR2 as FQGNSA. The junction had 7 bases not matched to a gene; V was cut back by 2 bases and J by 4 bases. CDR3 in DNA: TGTGCCAGCAGCTTACTTTGGGGCGGGGGGTACAATGAGCAGTTCTTC. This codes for CASSLLWGGGYNEQFF.

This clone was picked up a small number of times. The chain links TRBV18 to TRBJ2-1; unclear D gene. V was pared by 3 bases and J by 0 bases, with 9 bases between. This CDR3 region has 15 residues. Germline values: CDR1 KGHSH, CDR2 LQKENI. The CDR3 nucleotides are TGTGCCAGCTCACCCGACCAGAGCTCCTACAATGAGCAGTTCTTC. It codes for CASSPDQSSYNEQFF.

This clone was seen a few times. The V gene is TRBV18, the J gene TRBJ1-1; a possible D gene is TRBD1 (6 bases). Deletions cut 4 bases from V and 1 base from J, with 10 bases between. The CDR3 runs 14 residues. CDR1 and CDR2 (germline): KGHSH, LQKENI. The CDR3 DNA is TGTGCCAGCTCACAACCGGGACAGAACACTGAAGCTTTCTTT. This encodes CASSQPGQNTEAFF. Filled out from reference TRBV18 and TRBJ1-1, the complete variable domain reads NAGVMQNPRHLVRRRGQEARLRCSPMKGHSHVYWYRQLPEEGLKFMVYLQKENIIDESGMPKERFSAEFPKEGPSILRIQQVVRGDSAAYFCASSQPGQNTEAFFGQGTRLTVV.

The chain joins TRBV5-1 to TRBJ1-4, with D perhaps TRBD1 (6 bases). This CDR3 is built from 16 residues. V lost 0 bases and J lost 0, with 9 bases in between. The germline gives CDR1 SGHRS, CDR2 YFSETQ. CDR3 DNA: TGCGCCAGCAGCTTGGACAGGGTAGCAACTAATGAAAAACTGTTTTTT. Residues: CASSLDRVATNEKLFF.

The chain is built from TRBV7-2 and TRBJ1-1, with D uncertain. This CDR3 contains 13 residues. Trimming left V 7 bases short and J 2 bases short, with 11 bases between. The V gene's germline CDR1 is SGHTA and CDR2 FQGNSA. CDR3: CASNNPGNTEAFF. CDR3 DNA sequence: TGTGCCAGCAACAATCCAGGAAACACTGAAGCTTTCTTT.

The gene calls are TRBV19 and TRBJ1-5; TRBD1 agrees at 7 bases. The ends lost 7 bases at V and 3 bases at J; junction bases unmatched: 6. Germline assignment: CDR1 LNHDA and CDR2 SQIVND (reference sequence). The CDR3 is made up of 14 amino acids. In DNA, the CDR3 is TGTGCCAGTACCGGGGACAGAGTCAATCAGCCCCAGCATTTT. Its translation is CASTGDRVNQPQHF.

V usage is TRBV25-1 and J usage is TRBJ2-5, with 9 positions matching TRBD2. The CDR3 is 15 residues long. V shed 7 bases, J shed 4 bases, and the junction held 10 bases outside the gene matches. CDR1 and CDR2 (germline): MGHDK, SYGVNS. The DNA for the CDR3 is TGTGCCAGCACCCTCTGGGGCGGGGGGGCAGAGACCCAGTACTTC. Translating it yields CASTLWGGGAETQYF.

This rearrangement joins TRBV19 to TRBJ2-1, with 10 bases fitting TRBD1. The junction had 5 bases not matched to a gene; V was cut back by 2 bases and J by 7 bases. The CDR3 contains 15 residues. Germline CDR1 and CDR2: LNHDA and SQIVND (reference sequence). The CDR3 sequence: CASSIPGQGGNEQFF. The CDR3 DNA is TGTGCCAGTAGTATACCCGGACAGGGGGGGAATGAGCAGTTCTTC. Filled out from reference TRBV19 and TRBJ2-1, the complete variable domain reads DGGITQSPKYLFRKEGQNVTLSCEQNLNHDAMYWYRQDPGQGLRLIYYSQIVNDFQKGDIAEGYSVSREKKESFPLTVTSAQKNPTAFYLCASSIPGQGGNEQFFGPGTRLTVL.

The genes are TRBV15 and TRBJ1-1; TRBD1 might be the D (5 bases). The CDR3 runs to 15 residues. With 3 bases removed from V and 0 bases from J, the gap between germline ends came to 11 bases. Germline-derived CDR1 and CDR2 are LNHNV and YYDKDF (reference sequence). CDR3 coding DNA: TGTGCCACCAGCAGGGACCGACAGATGAACACTGAAGCTTTCTTT. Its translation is CATSRDRQMNTEAFF.

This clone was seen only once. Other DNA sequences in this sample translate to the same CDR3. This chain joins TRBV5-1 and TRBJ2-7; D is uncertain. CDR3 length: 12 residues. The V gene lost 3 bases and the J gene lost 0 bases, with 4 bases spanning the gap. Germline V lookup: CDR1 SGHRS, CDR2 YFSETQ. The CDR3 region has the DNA TGCGCCAGCAGCTCTTCCTCCTACGAGCAGTACTTC. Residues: CASSSSSYEQYF. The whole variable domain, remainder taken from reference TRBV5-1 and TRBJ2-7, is KAGVTQTPRYLIKTRGQQVTLSCSPISGHRSVSWYQQTPGQGLQFLFEYFSETQRNKGNFPGRFSGRQFSNSRSEMNVSTLELGDSALYLCASSSSSYEQYFGPGTRLTVT.

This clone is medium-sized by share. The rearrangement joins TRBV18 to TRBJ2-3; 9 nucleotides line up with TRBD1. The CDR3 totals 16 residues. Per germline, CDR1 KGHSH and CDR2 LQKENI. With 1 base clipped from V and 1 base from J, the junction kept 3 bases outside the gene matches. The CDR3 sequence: CASSPLTGGGTDTQYF. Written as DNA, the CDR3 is TGTGCCAGCTCACCACTTACAGGGGGCGGCACAGATACGCAGTATTTT.

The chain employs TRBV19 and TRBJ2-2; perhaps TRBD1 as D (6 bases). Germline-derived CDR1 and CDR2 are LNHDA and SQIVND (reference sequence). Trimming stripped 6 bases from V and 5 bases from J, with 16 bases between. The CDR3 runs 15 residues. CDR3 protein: CASSLTGRRTGELFF. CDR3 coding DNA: TGTGCCAGTAGCCTAACAGGGCGGCGTACCGGGGAGCTGTTTTTT.

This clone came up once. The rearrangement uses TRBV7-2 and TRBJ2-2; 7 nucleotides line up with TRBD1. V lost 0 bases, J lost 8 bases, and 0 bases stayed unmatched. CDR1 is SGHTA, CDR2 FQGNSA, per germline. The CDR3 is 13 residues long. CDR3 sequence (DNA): TGTGCCAGCAGCTTAGCACAGGGGGGGGAGCTGTTTTTT. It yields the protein CASSLAQGGELFF.

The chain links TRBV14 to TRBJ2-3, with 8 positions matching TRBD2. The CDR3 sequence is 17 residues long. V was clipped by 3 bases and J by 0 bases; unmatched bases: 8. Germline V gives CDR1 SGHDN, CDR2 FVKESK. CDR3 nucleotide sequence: TGTGCCAGCAGCCAGCTACCCCGGGGGGGGAGCACAGATACGCAGTATTTT. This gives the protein CASSQLPRGGSTDTQYF.

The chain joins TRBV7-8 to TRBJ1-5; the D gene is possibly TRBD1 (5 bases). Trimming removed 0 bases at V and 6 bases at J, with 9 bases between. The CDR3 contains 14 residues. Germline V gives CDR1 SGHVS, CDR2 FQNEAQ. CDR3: CASSLALRAQPQHF. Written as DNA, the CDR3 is TGTGCCAGCAGCTTAGCGCTCAGGGCTCAGCCCCAGCATTTT.

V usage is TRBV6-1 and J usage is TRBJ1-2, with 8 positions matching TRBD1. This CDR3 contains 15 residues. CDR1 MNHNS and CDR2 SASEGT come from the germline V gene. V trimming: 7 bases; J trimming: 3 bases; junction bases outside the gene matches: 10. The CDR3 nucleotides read TGTGCCAGCAACGTAGCAACAGGGGGGGACTATGGCTACACCTTC. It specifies CASNVATGGDYGYTF.